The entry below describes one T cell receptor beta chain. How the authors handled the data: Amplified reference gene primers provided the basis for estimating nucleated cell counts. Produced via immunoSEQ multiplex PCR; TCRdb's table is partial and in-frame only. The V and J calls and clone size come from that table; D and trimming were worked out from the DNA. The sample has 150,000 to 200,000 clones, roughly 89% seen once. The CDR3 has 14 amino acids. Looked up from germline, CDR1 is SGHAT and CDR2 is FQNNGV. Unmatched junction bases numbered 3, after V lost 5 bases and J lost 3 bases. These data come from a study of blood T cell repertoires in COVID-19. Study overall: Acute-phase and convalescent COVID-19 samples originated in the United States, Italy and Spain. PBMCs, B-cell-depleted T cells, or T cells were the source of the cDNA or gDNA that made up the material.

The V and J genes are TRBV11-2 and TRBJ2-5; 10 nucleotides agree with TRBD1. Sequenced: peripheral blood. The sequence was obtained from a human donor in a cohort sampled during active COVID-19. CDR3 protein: CASSLGQGEETQYF. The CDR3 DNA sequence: TGTGCCAGCAGCCTAGGACAGGGGGAAGAGACCCAGTACTTC. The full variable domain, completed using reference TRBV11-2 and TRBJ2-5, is EAGVAQSPRYKIIEKRQSVAFWCNPISGHATLYWYQQILGQGPKLLIQFQNNGVVDDSQLPKDRFSAERLKGVDSTLKIQPAKLEDSAVYLCASSLGQGEETQYFGPGTRLLVL.